This T cell receptor beta chain was obtained from a study of chemoradiotherapy in HPV16-positive cancers. Study in general: Two HPV16-positive patients' cells yielded candidate HPV-specific clones and common motifs.

V was trimmed by 6 bases and J by 2 bases, leaving 29 bases between them. Germline lookup yields CDR1 MNHEY and CDR2 SMNVEV (reference sequence). CDR3 length: 20 residues. As for this clone: The antigen is not known.

Profiling relied on immunoSEQ multiplex PCR, and the TCRdb table lists in-frame clones only, not all of them. The sample includes roughly 34,000 clones, 80% of them seen just once. Notes on the study in general: Better recurrence-free survival went with HPV-responsive T-cell expansion in HPV16-positive patients. HPV-specific T cells were functionally defined from only a couple of HPV16-positive patients. Candidate HPV-specific clones and E7-related TCR motifs grew in tumor during treatment.

This chain uses TRBV27 with TRBJ1-5; the D gene is possibly TRBD1 (6 bases). This TCR derives from a human donor with HPV-associated anogenital cancer. Specimen: blood, collected from a patient who underwent chemoradiotherapy. The CDR3 DNA sequence: TGTGCCAGCAGCCCACGGGGCCAGGACCTTCTGAAGGGGGGCAATCAGCCCCAGCATTTT. Translated, it gives CASSPRGQDLLKGGNQPQHF.